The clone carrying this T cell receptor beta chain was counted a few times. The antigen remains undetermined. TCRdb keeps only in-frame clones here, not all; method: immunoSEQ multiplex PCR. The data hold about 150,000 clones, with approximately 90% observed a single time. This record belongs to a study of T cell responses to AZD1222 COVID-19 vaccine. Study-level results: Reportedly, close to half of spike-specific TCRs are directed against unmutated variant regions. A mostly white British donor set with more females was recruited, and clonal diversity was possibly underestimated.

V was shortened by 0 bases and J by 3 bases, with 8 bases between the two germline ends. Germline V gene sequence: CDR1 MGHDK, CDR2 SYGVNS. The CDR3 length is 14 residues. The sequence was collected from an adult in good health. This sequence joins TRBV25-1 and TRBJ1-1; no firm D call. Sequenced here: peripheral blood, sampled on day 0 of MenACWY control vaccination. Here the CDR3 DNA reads TGTGCCAGCAGTGAATACACAGACTACACTGAAGCTTTCTTT. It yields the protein CASSEYTDYTEAFF.